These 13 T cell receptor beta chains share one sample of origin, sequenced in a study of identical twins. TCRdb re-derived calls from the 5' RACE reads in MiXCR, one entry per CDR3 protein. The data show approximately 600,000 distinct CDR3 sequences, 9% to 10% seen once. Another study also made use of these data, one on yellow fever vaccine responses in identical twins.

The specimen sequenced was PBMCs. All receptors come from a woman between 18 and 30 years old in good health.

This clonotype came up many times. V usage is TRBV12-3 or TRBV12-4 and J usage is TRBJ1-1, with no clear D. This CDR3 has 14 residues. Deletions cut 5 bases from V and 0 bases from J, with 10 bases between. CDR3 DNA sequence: TGTGCCAGCAGTACCAAAGGAATGAACACTGAAGCTTTCTTT. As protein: CASSTKGMNTEAFF.

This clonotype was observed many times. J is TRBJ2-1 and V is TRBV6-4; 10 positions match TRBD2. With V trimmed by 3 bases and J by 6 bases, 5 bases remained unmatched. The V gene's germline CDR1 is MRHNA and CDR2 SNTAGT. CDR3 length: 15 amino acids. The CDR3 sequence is CASSDQREGSNEQFF. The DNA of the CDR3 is TGTGCCAGCAGTGATCAGCGGGAGGGAAGCAATGAGCAGTTCTTC.

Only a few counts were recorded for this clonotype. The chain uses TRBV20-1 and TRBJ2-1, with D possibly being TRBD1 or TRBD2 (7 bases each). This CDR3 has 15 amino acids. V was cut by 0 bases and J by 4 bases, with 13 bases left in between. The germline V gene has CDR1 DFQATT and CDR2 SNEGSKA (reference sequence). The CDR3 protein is CSARDLRGGYNEQFF. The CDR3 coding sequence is TGCAGTGCTAGAGACCTCAGGGGGGGATACAATGAGCAGTTCTTC.

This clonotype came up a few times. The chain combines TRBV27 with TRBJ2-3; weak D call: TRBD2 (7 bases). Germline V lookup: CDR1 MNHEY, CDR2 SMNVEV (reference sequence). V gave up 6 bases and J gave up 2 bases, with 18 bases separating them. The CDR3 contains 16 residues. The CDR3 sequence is CASSLAVGGPTDTQYF. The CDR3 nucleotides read TGTGCCAGCAGCTTGGCTGTGGGGGGGCCCACAGATACGCAGTATTTT.

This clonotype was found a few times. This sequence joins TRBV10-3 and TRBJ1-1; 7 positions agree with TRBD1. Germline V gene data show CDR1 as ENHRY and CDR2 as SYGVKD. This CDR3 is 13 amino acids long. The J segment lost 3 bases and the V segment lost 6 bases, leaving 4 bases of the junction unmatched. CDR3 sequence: CAIRSQGDTEAFF. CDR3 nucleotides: TGTGCCATCAGGTCGCAGGGGGACACTGAAGCTTTCTTT.

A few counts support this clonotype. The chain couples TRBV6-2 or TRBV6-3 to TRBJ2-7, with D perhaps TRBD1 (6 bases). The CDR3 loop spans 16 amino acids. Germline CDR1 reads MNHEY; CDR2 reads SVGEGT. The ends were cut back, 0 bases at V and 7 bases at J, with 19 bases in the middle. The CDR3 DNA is TGTGCCAGCAGTTACTCGAGGGTACAGGGCCCACGAGAGCAGTACTTC. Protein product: CASSYSRVQGPREQYF.

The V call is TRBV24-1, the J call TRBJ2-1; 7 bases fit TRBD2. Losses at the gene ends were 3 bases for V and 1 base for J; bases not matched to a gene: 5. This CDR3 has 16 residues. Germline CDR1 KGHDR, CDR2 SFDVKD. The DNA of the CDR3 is TGTGCCACCAGTGATACACCTAGCGGATCCTACAATGAGCAGTTCTTC. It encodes CATSDTPSGSYNEQFF.

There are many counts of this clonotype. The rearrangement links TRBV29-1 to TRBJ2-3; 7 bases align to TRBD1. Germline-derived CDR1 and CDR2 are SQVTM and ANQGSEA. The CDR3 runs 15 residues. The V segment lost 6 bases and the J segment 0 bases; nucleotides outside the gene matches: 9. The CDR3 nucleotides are TGCAGCGTCATCGGACAGGCTGCTAGCACAGATACGCAGTATTTT. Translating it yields CSVIGQAASTDTQYF.

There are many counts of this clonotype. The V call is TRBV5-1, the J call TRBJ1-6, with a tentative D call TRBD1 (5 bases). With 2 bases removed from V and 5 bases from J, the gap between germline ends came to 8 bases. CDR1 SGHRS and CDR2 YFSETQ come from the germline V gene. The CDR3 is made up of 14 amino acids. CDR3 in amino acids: CASSFGQDNSPLHF. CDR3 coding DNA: TGCGCCAGCAGCTTCGGACAAGATAATTCACCCCTCCACTTT.

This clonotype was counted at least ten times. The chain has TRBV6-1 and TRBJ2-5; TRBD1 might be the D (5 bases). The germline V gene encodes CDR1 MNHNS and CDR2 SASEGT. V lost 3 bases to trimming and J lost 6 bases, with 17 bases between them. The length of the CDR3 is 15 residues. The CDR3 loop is CASSDPQGSWQTQYF. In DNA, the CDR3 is TGTGCCAGCAGTGACCCTCAGGGTAGTTGGCAGACCCAGTACTTC.

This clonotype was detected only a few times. In DNA, the CDR3 is TGCGCCAGCAGCTTGGCTAGCGGGAGGGCAGATACGCAGTATTTT. Translation: CASSLASGRADTQYF. This chain uses TRBV5-1 with TRBJ2-3; the match to TRBD2 covers 12 bases. Looked up from germline, CDR1 is SGHRS and CDR2 is YFSETQ. V trimming: 0 bases; J trimming: 4 bases; junction bases outside the gene matches: 0. This CDR3 region has 15 residues.

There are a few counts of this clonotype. This chain's CDR3 is CASSYEDRATGELFF. DNA for the CDR3: TGTGCCAGCAGTTACGAGGACAGAGCCACCGGGGAGCTGTTTTTT. This chain joins TRBV6-5 and TRBJ2-2, with a possible D match to TRBD1 (6 bases). This CDR3 has 15 residues. Germline values: CDR1 MNHEY, CDR2 SVGAGI. V lost 2 bases and J lost 4, with 11 bases in between.

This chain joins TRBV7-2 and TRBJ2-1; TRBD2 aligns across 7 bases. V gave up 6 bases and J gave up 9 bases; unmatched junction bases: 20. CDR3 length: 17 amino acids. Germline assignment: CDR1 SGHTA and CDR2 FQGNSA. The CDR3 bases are TGTGCCAGCAGTCTTCACCAGCCCCCGGGGGGAGGCGGTGAGCAGTTCTTC. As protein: CASSLHQPPGGGGEQFF. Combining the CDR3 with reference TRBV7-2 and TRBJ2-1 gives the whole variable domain GAGVSQSPSNKVTEKGKDVELRCDPISGHTALYWYRQSLGQGLEFLIYFQGNSAPDKSGLPSDRFSAERTGGSVSTLTIQRTQQEDSAVYLCASSLHQPPGGGGEQFFGPGTRLTVL.